This T cell receptor beta chain appears in the sequencing data of a study of blood T cell repertoires in COVID-19. This CDR3 region has 13 residues. Germline loops: CDR1 MNHEY, CDR2 SMNVEV (reference sequence). V was trimmed by 6 bases and J by 4 bases, leaving 12 bases between them. This clone was detected many times. The data were produced by immunoSEQ multiplex PCR, yet TCRdb's version contains in-frame clones alone and is incomplete. The table shows approximately 200,000 clones, with 84% occurring only once. The chain uses TRBV27 and TRBJ1-1, with D perhaps TRBD1 (6 bases). Specimen: peripheral blood. The sequence derives from a woman aged 55-75 years who had recovered from COVID-19. CDR3 amino acids: CASSQQGRTEAFF. DNA for the CDR3: TGTGCCAGCAGCCAACAGGGCCGCACTGAAGCTTTCTTT.